These 29 T cell receptor beta chains share one sample of origin, sequenced in a study of human T cells and chemical hapten exposure. This sample's time point: patch test 1, 2 weeks after DPC sensitization. Described treatment: therapeutic diphenylcyclopropenone sensitization with weekly scalp DPC. Total RNA extraction was carried out from unfractionated whole blood. TCRdb re-called the RACE reads with MiXCR, one entry per CDR3 protein. The repertoire includes 50,000 or so distinct CDR3 sequences, roughly 11% of them detected once, and approximately 2% sits in the top ten. The sample here was whole blood, taken in connection with sensitization to the hapten diphenylcyclopropenone (DPC). The receptor source for this set is a woman aged 35 to 49 with alopecia areata. Some clones in this sample may be carry-over from other donors' samples.

This clonotype was recorded a few times. The chain combines TRBV12-3 or TRBV12-4 with TRBJ2-1; possibly TRBD2 for D (6 bases). CDR3 size: 14 residues. The V and J ends lost 5 bases and 12 bases respectively, with 20 bases between them. The CDR3 reads CASSPGAGTPRQFF. Here the CDR3 DNA reads TGTGCCAGCAGTCCTGGGGCGGGGACCCCCCGGCAGTTCTTC.

The chain couples TRBV6-5 to TRBJ2-5; D is ambiguous. Trimming stripped 5 bases from V and 7 bases from J, with 11 bases between. The CDR3 covers 12 residues. The germline CDR1 and CDR2 sequences are MNHEY and SVGAGI. The CDR3 here is CASSVLKGTQYF. CDR3 bases: TGTGCCAGCAGTGTCCTGAAGGGGACCCAGTACTTC.

This clonotype has more than one count but fewer than ten. This sequence joins TRBV20-1 and TRBJ2-5, with 10 bases lining up with TRBD2. This CDR3 contains 17 residues. V lost 2 bases and J lost 0; bases outside the gene matches: 9. Germline CDR1 and CDR2: DFQATT and SNEGSKA (reference sequence). CDR3 sequence (DNA): TGCAGTGCTAGACAGGCCCGACTAGCGGGTCACCAAGAGACCCAGTACTTC. Protein: CSARQARLAGHQETQYF.

This clonotype showed up just a few times. The rearrangement joins TRBV4-3 to TRBJ2-7; maybe TRBD1 (5 bases). V was pared by 2 bases and J by 2 bases, with 10 bases between. Germline assignment: CDR1 LGHNA and CDR2 YSLEER. This CDR3 is built from 14 residues. For the CDR3, the DNA is TGCGCCAGCAGCCAACTCCAGGGCACCTACGAGCAGTACTTC. It specifies CASSQLQGTYEQYF.

This clonotype came up a few times. The gene calls are TRBV7-2 and TRBJ1-5; 9 bases are a match to TRBD1. From germline, CDR1 is SGHTA and CDR2 FQGNSA. The CDR3 contains 15 residues. V lost 5 bases to trimming and J lost 7 bases; unmatched junction nucleotides: 9. CDR3 protein: CASSIGQGLRQPQHF. The CDR3 DNA reads as TGTGCCAGCAGCATCGGACAGGGGCTAAGGCAGCCCCAGCATTTT.

This chain links TRBV20-1 with TRBJ2-3; TRBD2 aligns across 7 bases. CDR1 is DFQATT and CDR2 is SNEGSKA in the germline V gene (reference sequence). The CDR3 extends over 17 amino acids. The trim removed 6 bases at V and 3 bases at J, leaving 18 bases unmatched. DNA for the CDR3: TGCAGTGCCCGAATTGGAGGGAGGGCGTGGTGGACAGATACGCAGTATTTT. Its protein product is CSARIGGRAWWTDTQYF.

This clonotype was seen ten or more times. This chain joins TRBV6-6 and TRBJ1-3; no firm D call. CDR1 MNHNY and CDR2 SVGAGI come from the germline V gene (reference sequence). The ends were cut back, 8 bases at V and 0 bases at J, with 14 bases in the middle. The CDR3 spans 15 residues. As DNA, the CDR3 is TGTGCCAGCGTCGATGCCTTCTCCTCTGGAAACACCATATATTTT. As protein: CASVDAFSSGNTIYF.

This rearrangement joins TRBV10-3 to TRBJ2-1, with 9 positions matching TRBD2. The CDR3 is 14 amino acids. Trimming cost V 4 bases and J 5 bases; bases outside gene matches: 3. Looked up from germline, CDR1 is ENHRY and CDR2 is SYGVKD. DNA for the CDR3: TGTGCCATCAGTGCGGGCGGGAGGGACAATGAGCAGTTCTTC. It encodes CAISAGGRDNEQFF.

This clonotype was seen more than once but under ten times. The V gene is TRBV12-3 or TRBV12-4, the J gene TRBJ2-1; D may be TRBD2 (6 bases). The CDR3 contains 12 residues. Trimming took off 6 bases at V and 12 bases at J, with 15 bases between the two ends. The CDR3 loop reads CASRWGAEGQFF. DNA of the CDR3: TGTGCCAGCAGATGGGGTGCGGAGGGGCAGTTCTTC.

This clonotype was found many times. The V and J genes are TRBV2 and TRBJ1-4; the D gene is possibly TRBD1 (5 bases). V was cut by 5 bases and J by 0 bases, with 10 bases left in between. Germline-derived CDR1 and CDR2 are SNHLY and FYNNEI. This CDR3 has 15 amino acids. CDR3 DNA: TGTGCCAGCAGTCCTAGGGGAGCAACTAATGAAAAACTGTTTTTT. Translation: CASSPRGATNEKLFF.

This clonotype was found many times. This chain joins TRBV10-1 and TRBJ2-3, with 7 positions matching TRBD2. Germline V CDR1 and CDR2: WNHNN, SYGVQD (reference sequence). Trimming took 2 bases from V and 8 from J; bases not matched to a gene: 7. CDR3 length equals 14 residues. CDR3 nucleotide sequence: TGCGCCAGCAGTGAGCGAGGGAGGGCCTCTACGCAGTATTTT. This gives the protein CASSERGRASTQYF.

The chain recombines TRBV18 with TRBJ1-1, with a tentative D call TRBD1 (5 bases). Between the trimmed V and J ends, which lost 3 bases and 1 base, there was a span of 12 bases. Germline assignment: CDR1 KGHSH and CDR2 LQKENI. CDR3 length: 15 residues. The CDR3 DNA reads TGTGCCAGCTCACCCCAGGGACTCGCGAACACTGAAGCTTTCTTT. Amino acid sequence: CASSPQGLANTEAFF.

The chain recombines TRBV12-3 or TRBV12-4 with TRBJ1-6; tentatively, D is TRBD1 (5 bases). Trimming removed 7 bases at V and 6 bases at J, with 13 bases between. The CDR3 loop spans 14 amino acids. The CDR3 is CASKRDGGNSPLHF. The CDR3 DNA reads as TGTGCCAGCAAGAGGGACGGTGGTAATTCACCCCTCCACTTT.

This clonotype was seen more than once but under ten times. The chain combines TRBV7-2 with TRBJ2-5; TRBD2 agrees at 8 bases. CDR3 size: 17 residues. J gave up 2 bases and V 5 bases, and 13 bases lay outside the gene matches. The germline V gene has CDR1 SGHTA and CDR2 FQGNSA. This chain's CDR3 is CASSPLAVAGWQETQYF. CDR3 nucleotide sequence: TGTGCCAGCAGCCCCCTCGCGGTAGCGGGGTGGCAAGAGACCCAGTACTTC.

The gene calls are TRBV30 and TRBJ1-1; unclear D gene. Germline CDR1 GTSNPN, CDR2 SVGIG (reference sequence). There are 10 residues in the CDR3. The CDR3 region is CAFAETEAFF. Written as DNA, the CDR3 is TGTGCTTTCGCGGAGACTGAAGCTTTCTTT. The whole variable domain, remainder taken from reference TRBV30 and TRBJ1-1, is SQTIHQWPATLVQPVGSPLSLECTVEGTSNPNLYWYRQAAGRGLQLLFYSVGIGQISSEVPQNLSASRPQDRQFILSSKKLLLSDSGFYLCAFAETEAFFGQGTRLTVV.

This clonotype showed up many times. The chain carries TRBV6-5 and TRBJ1-1, with D unclear. The CDR3 spans 12 residues. Germline V lookup: CDR1 MNHEY, CDR2 SVGAGI. V lost 6 bases to trimming and J lost 8 bases, with 13 bases between them. The CDR3 coding sequence is TGTGCCAGCAGCCCCGGACGGTCCGAAGCTTTCTTT. Translating gives CASSPGRSEAFF.

The chain is built from TRBV4-3 and TRBJ2-7; no clear D gene. CDR3 length: 15 amino acids. V was shortened by 0 bases and J by 3 bases, with 12 bases between the two germline ends. The germline V gene encodes CDR1 LGHNA and CDR2 YSLEER. The CDR3 protein is CASSQDSSQYYEQYF. Written as DNA, the CDR3 is TGCGCCAGCAGCCAAGACAGCTCCCAGTACTACGAGCAGTACTTC.

This clonotype has just a few counts. This rearrangement joins TRBV7-6 to TRBJ2-3; D perhaps matches TRBD2 (6 bases). The germline CDR1 and CDR2 sequences are SGHVS and FNYEAQ. CDR3 length: 17 residues. V gave up 1 base and J gave up 2 bases, with 16 bases separating them. CDR3 sequence: CASSLVGGPGLTDTQYF. In nucleotides, the CDR3 is TGTGCCAGCAGCTTAGTCGGGGGTCCGGGCCTCACAGATACGCAGTATTTT.

The V and J genes are TRBV12-3 or TRBV12-4 and TRBJ2-5; perhaps TRBD2 as D (6 bases). This CDR3 is built from 14 residues. Trimming pared 0 bases from V and 3 bases from J, leaving 8 bases between. The CDR3 region has the DNA TGTGCCAGCAGTTTAGCCCCTAGCGAAGAGACCCAGTACTTC. It is translated as CASSLAPSEETQYF.

The chain uses TRBV29-1 and TRBJ1-2; D is undetermined. Germline CDR1 is SQVTM and CDR2 is ANQGSEA. This CDR3 spans 12 amino acids. Trimming stripped 7 bases from V and 1 base from J, with 10 bases between. CDR3 sequence reads: CSGNTNNYGYTF. The CDR3 nucleotides are TGCAGCGGGAACACCAATAACTATGGCTACACCTTC.

This clonotype occurred many times. V gene TRBV12-3 or TRBV12-4 combines with J gene TRBJ1-2; D is unclear. The V gene lost 6 bases and the J gene lost 8 bases, with 25 bases spanning the gap. The CDR3 is made up of 16 amino acids. CDR3 amino acids: CASSSRIYQTRGGYTF. CDR3 DNA: TGTGCCAGCAGCAGCCGCATATACCAAACCCGTGGAGGCTACACCTTC.

This clonotype came up many times. This chain links TRBV7-2 with TRBJ1-1; D gene unclear. Germline V CDR1 and CDR2: SGHTA, FQGNSA. The V and J ends lost 6 bases and 4 bases respectively, with 12 bases between them. This CDR3 is 13 amino acids long. The CDR3 DNA is TGTGCCAGCAGGTGGCAGTGGGGCACTGAAGCTTTCTTT. It specifies CASRWQWGTEAFF.

This clonotype was counted many times. This chain links TRBV11-2 with TRBJ1-5; D remains unclear. V was shortened by 5 bases and J by 1 base, with 6 bases between the two germline ends. Per germline, CDR1 SGHAT and CDR2 FQNNGV. The CDR3 length is 13 residues. Here the CDR3 reads CASSERSNQPQHF. CDR3 DNA sequence: TGTGCCAGCAGCGAGCGAAGCAATCAGCCCCAGCATTTT.

The table lists this clonotype with many counts. The genes are TRBV28 and TRBJ2-5, with 7 bases aligning to TRBD1. The CDR3 consists of 13 residues. Trimming at V came to 7 bases and at J to 4 bases, leaving 6 bases not matched to a gene. The V gene's germline CDR1 is MDHEN and CDR2 SYDVKM. CDR3 DNA: TGTGCCAGCACCGACAGGGTTTTAGAGACCCAGTACTTC. Amino acid sequence: CASTDRVLETQYF. The full variable domain, rest sourced from reference TRBV28 and TRBJ2-5, is DVKVTQSSRYLVKRTGEKVFLECVQDMDHENMFWYRQDPGLGLRLIYFSYDVKMKEKGDIPEGYSVSREKKERFSLILESASTNQTSMYLCASTDRVLETQYFGPGTRLLVL.

This clonotype showed up many times. This chain links TRBV7-8 with TRBJ2-4, with a weak D call TRBD2 (6 bases). CDR1 SGHVS and CDR2 FQNEAQ come from the germline V gene. V was clipped by 1 base and J by 7 bases, with 11 bases between them. CDR3 length: 14 residues. The CDR3 DNA reads TGTGCCAGCAGCTTAGGAGCTCGGGGGAACATTCAGTACTTC. As protein: CASSLGARGNIQYF.

In this sample, this clonotype turned up many times. This chain links TRBV7-3 with TRBJ2-1; D not resolved. This CDR3 is built from 9 residues. CDR1 is SGHTA, CDR2 FQGTGA, per germline. Trimming shortened V by 10 bases and J by 5 bases, and 3 bases separated the two germline ends. CDR3 residues: CATDNEQFF. The CDR3 DNA sequence: TGTGCCACCGACAATGAGCAGTTCTTC. The variable domain in full, with the rest retrieved from reference TRBV7-3 and TRBJ2-1, is GAGVSQTPSNKVTEKGKYVELRCDPISGHTALYWYRQSLGQGPEFLIYFQGTGAADDSGLPNDRFFAVRPEGSVSTLKIQRTERGDSAVYLCATDNEQFFGPGTRLTVL.

This clonotype was seen many times. This chain uses TRBV30 with TRBJ1-6; TRBD1 matches at 7 bases. CDR1 is GTSNPN and CDR2 is SVGIG in the germline V gene (reference sequence). The CDR3 loop spans 14 amino acids. V lost 2 bases to trimming and J lost 9 bases; unmatched junction nucleotides: 7. CDR3 nucleotide sequence: TGTGCCTGGAGTCTGGGACAGAACTTTTCACCCCTCCACTTT. Residues: CAWSLGQNFSPLHF.

In this sample, this clonotype turned up a few times. This chain joins TRBV7-2 and TRBJ1-1; D unclear. The CDR3 length is 14 residues. Trimming took 0 bases from V and 7 from J, leaving 12 bases between them. Germline V lookup: CDR1 SGHTA, CDR2 FQGNSA. CDR3 nucleotides: TGTGCCAGCAGCTTAGCAGGGTTGCGTATTGAAGCTTTCTTT. It encodes CASSLAGLRIEAFF.

There are many counts of this clonotype. One end of the junction is discordant with germline, which a read error may explain. The chain carries TRBV5-1 and TRBJ2-2; 11 bases line up with TRBD2. CDR1 SGHRS and CDR2 YFSETQ come from the germline V gene. The CDR3 has 18 residues. The CDR3 DNA is TGCGCCAGCGGCTTCAGTAGCGGGAGGGCCATCGACACCGGGGAGCTGTTTTTT. It yields the protein CASGFSSGRAIDTGELFF.